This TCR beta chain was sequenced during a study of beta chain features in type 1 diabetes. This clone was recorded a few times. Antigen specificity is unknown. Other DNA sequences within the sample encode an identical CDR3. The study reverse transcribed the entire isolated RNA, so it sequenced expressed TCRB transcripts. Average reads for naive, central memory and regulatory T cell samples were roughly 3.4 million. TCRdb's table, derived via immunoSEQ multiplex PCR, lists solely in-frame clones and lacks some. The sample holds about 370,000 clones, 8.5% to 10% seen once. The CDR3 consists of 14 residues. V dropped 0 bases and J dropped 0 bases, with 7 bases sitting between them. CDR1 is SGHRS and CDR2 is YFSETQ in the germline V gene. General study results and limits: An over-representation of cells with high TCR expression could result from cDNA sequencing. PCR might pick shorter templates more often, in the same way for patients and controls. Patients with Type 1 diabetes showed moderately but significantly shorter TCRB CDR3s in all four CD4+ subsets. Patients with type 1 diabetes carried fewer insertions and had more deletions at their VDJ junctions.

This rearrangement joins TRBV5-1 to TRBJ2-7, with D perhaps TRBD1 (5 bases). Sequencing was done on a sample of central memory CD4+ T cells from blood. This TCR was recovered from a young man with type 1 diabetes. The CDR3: CASSLGQPSYEQYF. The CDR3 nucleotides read TGCGCCAGCAGCTTGGGACAGCCCTCCTACGAGCAGTACTTC.